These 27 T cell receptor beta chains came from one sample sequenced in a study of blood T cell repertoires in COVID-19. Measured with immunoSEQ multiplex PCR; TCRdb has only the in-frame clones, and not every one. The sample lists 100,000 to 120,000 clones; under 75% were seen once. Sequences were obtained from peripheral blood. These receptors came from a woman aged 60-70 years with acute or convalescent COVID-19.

CDR3: CAISVENRGSGNTIYF. The DNA for the CDR3 is TGTGCCATCAGTGTGGAAAACAGGGGCTCTGGAAACACCATATATTTT. The rearrangement joins TRBV10-3 to TRBJ1-3, with TRBD1 matching 7 bases. Trimming cost V 4 bases and J 0 bases; bases outside gene matches: 6. CDR3 length: 16 amino acids. CDR1 and CDR2 from the germline V gene are ENHRY and SYGVKD.

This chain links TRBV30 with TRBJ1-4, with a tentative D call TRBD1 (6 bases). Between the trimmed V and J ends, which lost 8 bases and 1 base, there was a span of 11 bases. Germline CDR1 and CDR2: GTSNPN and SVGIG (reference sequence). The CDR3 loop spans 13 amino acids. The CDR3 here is CAGKGETNEKLFF. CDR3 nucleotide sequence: TGTGCCGGAAAGGGGGAAACTAATGAAAAACTGTTTTTT.

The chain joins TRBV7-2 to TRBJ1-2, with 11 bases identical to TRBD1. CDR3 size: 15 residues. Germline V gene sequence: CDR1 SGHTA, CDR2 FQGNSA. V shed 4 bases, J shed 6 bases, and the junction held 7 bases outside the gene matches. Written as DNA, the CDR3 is TGTGCCAGCAGCTATCGGACAGGGGGCGCAGATGGCTACACCTTC. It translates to CASSYRTGGADGYTF.

The CDR3 spells CASSDSPYGYTF. The CDR3 DNA reads as TGTGCCAGCAGTGATTCCCCTTATGGCTACACCTTC. The rearrangement joins TRBV6-1 to TRBJ1-2, with unresolved D. CDR1 is MNHNS, CDR2 SASEGT, per germline. V was pared by 3 bases and J by 5 bases, with 7 bases between. This CDR3 has 12 residues.

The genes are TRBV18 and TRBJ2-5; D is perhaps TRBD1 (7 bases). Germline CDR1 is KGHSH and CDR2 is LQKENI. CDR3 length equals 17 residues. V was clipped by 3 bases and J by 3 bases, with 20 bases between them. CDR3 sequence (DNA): TGTGCCAGCTCACCGCCGCAGGGGGGCGCGGACAAAGAGACCCAGTACTTC. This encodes CASSPPQGGADKETQYF.

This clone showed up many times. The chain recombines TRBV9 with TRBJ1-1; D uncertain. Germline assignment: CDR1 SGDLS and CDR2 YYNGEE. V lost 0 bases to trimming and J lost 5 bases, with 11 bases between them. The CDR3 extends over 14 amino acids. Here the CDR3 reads CASSVASRLTEAFF. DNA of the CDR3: TGTGCCAGCAGCGTAGCTTCTCGGTTGACTGAAGCTTTCTTT.

CDR3 in amino acids: CATTRDSAYEQYF. In nucleotides, the CDR3 is TGTGCCACCACCCGGGACAGCGCCTACGAGCAGTACTTC. This chain joins TRBV6-6 and TRBJ2-7; TRBD1 agrees at 7 bases. The J segment lost 2 bases and the V segment lost 10 bases, leaving 8 bases of the junction unmatched. The CDR3 has 13 amino acids. Germline CDR1 and CDR2: MNHNY and SVGAGI (reference sequence).

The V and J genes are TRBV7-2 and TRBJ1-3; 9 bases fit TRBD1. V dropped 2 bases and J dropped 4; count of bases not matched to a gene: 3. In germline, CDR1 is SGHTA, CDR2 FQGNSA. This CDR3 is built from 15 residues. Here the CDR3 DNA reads TGTGCCAGCAGCTTAACAGGGGGCATCGGAAACACCATATATTTT. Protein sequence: CASSLTGGIGNTIYF.

This CDR3 reads CASSQDSGLGNGYTF. The CDR3 DNA reads TGCGCCAGCAGCCAAGATTCAGGGTTAGGGAATGGCTACACCTTC. The chain employs TRBV4-3 and TRBJ1-2, with D possibly matching TRBD1 (5 bases). Per germline, CDR1 LGHNA and CDR2 YSLEER. The V end lost 0 bases, the J end lost 6 bases, and 14 bases lay between the germline ends. CDR3 size: 15 residues.

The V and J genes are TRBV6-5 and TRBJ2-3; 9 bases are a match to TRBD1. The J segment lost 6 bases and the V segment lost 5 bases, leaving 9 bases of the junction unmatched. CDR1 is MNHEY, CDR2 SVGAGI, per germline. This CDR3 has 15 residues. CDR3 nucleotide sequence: TGTGCCAGCAGTCTCGACAGGGGGGGCGGGGATACGCAGTATTTT. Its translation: CASSLDRGGGDTQYF.

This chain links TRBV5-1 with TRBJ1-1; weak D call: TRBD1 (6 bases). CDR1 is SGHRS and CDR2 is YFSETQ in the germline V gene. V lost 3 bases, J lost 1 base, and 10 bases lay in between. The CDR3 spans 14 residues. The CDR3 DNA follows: TGCGCCAGCAGCTCCGGGACATCGAACACTGAAGCTTTCTTT. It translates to CASSSGTSNTEAFF.

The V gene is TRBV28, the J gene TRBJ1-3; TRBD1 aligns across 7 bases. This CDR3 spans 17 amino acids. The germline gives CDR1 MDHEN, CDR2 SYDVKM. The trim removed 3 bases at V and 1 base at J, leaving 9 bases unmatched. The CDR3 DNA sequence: TGTGCCAGCAGTTTGGAGACAGGGAGACTGTCTGGAAACACCATATATTTT. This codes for CASSLETGRLSGNTIYF.

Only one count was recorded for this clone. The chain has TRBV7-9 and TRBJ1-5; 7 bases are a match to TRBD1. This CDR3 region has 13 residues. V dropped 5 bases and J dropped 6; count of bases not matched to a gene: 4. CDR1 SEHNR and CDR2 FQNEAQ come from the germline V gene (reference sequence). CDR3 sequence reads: CASSQGTVQPQHF. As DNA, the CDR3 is TGTGCCAGCAGCCAAGGGACAGTTCAGCCCCAGCATTTT.

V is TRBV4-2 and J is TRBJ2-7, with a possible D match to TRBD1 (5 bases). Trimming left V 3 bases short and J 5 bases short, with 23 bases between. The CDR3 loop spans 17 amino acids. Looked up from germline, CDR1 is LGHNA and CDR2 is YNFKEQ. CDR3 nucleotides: TGTGCCAGCAGCCATGCTGGCATGGACATCCTCACGGACGAGCAGTACTTC. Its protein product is CASSHAGMDILTDEQYF.

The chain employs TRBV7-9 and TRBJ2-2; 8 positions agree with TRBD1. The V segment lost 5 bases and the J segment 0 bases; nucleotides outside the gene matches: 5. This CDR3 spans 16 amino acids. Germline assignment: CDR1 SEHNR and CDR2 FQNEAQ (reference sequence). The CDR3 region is CASSHGQGPNTGELFF. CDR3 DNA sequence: TGTGCCAGCAGCCACGGACAGGGACCGAACACCGGGGAGCTGTTTTTT.

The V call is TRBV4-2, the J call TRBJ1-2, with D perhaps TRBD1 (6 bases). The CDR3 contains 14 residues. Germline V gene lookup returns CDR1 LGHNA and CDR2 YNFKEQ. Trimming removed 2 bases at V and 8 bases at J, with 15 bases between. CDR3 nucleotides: TGTGCCAGCAGCCAATCCTCTGCCGGACAGGGCTACACCTTC. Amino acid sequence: CASSQSSAGQGYTF.

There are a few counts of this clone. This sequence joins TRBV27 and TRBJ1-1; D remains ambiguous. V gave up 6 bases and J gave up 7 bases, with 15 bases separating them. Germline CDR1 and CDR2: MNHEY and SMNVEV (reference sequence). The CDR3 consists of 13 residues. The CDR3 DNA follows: TGTGCCAGCAGCCTGTTCCCGGGAAGTGAAGCTTTCTTT. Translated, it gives CASSLFPGSEAFF.

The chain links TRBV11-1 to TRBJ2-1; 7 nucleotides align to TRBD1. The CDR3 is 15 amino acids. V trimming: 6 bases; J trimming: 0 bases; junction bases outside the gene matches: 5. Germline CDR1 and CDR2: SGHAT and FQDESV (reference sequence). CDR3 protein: CASSPDRSSYNEQFF. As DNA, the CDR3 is TGTGCCAGCAGTCCGGACAGGAGCTCCTACAATGAGCAGTTCTTC.

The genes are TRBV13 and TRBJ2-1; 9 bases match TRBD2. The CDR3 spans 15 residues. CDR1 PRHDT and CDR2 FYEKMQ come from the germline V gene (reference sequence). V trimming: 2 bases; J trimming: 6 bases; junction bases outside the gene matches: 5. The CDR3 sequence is CASSLSGGPLNEQFF. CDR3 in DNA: TGTGCCAGCAGCTTAAGCGGGGGGCCACTCAATGAGCAGTTCTTC. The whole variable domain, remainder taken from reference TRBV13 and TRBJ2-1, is AAGVIQSPRHLIKEKRETATLKCYPIPRHDTVYWYQQGPGQDPQFLISFYEKMQSDKGSIPDRFSAQQFSDYHSELNMSSLELGDSALYFCASSLSGGPLNEQFFGPGTRLTVL.

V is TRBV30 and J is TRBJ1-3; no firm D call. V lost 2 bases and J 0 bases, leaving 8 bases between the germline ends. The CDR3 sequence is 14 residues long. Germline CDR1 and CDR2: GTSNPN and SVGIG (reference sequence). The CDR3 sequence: CAWSIFPSGNTIYF. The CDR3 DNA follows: TGTGCCTGGAGTATCTTTCCCTCTGGAAACACCATATATTTT. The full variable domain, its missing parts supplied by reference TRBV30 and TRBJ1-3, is SQTIHQWPATLVQPVGSPLSLECTVEGTSNPNLYWYRQAAGRGLQLLFYSVGIGQISSEVPQNLSASRPQDRQFILSSKKLLLSDSGFYLCAWSIFPSGNTIYFGEGSWLTVV.

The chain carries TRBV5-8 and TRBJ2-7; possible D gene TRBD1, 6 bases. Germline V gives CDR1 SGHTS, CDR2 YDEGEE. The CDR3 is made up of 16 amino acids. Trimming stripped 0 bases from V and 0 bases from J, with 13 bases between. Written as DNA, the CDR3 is TGTGCCAGCAGCTTGGTGTGGGGGCCGAGCTCCTACGAGCAGTACTTC. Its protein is CASSLVWGPSSYEQYF.

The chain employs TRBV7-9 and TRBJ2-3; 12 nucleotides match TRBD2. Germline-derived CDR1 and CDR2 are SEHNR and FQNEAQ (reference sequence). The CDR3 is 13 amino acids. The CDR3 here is CAWTSGGTDTQYF. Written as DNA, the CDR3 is TGTGCATGGACTAGCGGGGGCACAGATACGCAGTATTTT.

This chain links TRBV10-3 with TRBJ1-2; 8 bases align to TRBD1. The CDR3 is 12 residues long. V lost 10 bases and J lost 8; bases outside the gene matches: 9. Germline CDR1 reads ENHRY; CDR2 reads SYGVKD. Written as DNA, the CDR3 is TGTGCCACCAGACAGGGGTCCGAAGGCTACACCTTC. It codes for CATRQGSEGYTF.

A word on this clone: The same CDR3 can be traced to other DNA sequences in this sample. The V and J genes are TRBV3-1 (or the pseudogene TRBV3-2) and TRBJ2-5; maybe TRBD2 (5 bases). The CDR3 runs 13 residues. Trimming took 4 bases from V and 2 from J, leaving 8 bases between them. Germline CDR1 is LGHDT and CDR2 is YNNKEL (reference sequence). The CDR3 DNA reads TGTGCCAGCAGCCTCCGCGGGCAAGAGACCCAGTACTTC. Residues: CASSLRGQETQYF.

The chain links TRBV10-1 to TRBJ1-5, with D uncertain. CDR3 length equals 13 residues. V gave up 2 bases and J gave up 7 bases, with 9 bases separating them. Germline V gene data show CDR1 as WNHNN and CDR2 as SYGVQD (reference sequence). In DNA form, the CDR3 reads TGCGCCAGCAGTGAGGGGTCAGGACAGCCCCAGCATTTT. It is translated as CASSEGSGQPQHF.

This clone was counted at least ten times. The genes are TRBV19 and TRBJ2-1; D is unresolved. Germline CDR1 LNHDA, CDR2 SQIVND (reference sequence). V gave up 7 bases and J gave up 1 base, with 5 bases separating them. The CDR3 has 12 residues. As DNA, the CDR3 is TGTGCCAGTACCGGTTCCTACAATGAGCAGTTCTTC. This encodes CASTGSYNEQFF.

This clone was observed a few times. The chain's CDR3 is CASSHESRTGYNSPLHF. The CDR3 region has the DNA TGTGCCAGCAGCCATGAGTCTCGAACAGGTTATAATTCACCCCTCCACTTT. The V gene is TRBV3-1 (or the pseudogene TRBV3-2), the J gene TRBJ1-6; D possibly corresponds to TRBD1 (5 bases). Germline lookup yields CDR1 LGHDT and CDR2 YNNKEL (reference sequence). The CDR3 covers 17 residues. The V end lost 3 bases, the J end lost 4 bases, and 16 bases lay between the germline ends.